This TCR beta chain was documented in a study of cytomegalovirus exposure and HLA in healthy donors. For the study at large: As an earlier analysis found, roughly 180 million T cells yielded 117 million unique TCR beta sequences.

As for this clone: What it recognizes is unknown.

Germline V gene data show CDR1 as SGHRS and CDR2 as YFSETQ. V lost 4 bases and J lost 4; bases outside the gene matches: 8. The CDR3 extends over 15 amino acids. Both 60 Vbeta primers and 13 Jbeta primers went into the PCR. Clones were read by immunoSEQ multiplex PCR, and TCRdb kept only the in-frame ones, dropping some. The table shows roughly 120,000 clones, with 75% to 80% occurring only once. Points from the study as a whole: When a later analysis compared HLA-associated TCR beta chains with equally common others, the HLA-associated chains turned out to be more clonally expanded and to have lower generation probabilities. Within a later analysis, the majority of CMV-associated TCR beta chains appeared HLA-restricted. Reports indicated that the classifier achieved high specificity and sensitivity in diagnosing cytomegalovirus status.

Sequencing used PBMCs. The V call is TRBV5-1, the J call TRBJ2-5; 9 positions match TRBD1. The sequence was obtained from a man aged 40-49 years in good health and CMV-seronegative. In nucleotides, the CDR3 is TGCGCCAGCAGCCCAGGGACAGGGTCGCCAGAGACCCAGTACTTC. As protein: CASSPGTGSPETQYF.